Each of the 19 T cell receptor beta chains below was sequenced from the same sample in a study of identical twins' blood T cells. In TCRdb, the 5' RACE reads were re-called with MiXCR into one record per CDR3 protein. This table holds roughly 380,000 distinct CDR3 sequences, about 28% found once. Sequencing was done on a sample of PBMCs. The origin of the receptors is a woman between 18 and 50 years old in good health.

Comment on this clonotype: This may be a read error, as it is one base from a much larger clone. The rearrangement joins TRBV29-1 to TRBJ2-1, with a possible D match to TRBD2 (6 bases). CDR1 SQVTM and CDR2 ANQGSEA come from the germline V gene. This CDR3 comprises 14 residues. CDR3 protein: CSAYGDSGSNDQFF. DNA of the CDR3: TGCAGCGCTTATGGCGATAGCGGTAGCAATGATCAGTTCTTC.

About this clonotype itself: A read error is possible here, since a much larger clone lies one base away. This chain links TRBV10-3 with TRBJ2-1, with D perhaps TRBD1 or TRBD2 (5 bases each). The CDR3 extends over 17 amino acids. The ends were cut back, 7 bases at V and 7 bases at J, with 26 bases in the middle. CDR1 is ENHRY, CDR2 SYGVKD, per germline. The CDR3 DNA reads as TGTGCCATCAAATCGACGGACAAGGGAGCTCCGGCGAATGAGCAGTTCTTC. It encodes CAIKSTDKGAPANEQFF.

The chain links TRBV29-1 to TRBJ1-1; TRBD1 agrees at 8 bases. Germline values: CDR1 SQVTM, CDR2 ANQGSEA. V was clipped by 6 bases and J by 6 bases; unmatched bases: 12. The CDR3 covers 14 residues. CDR3 coding DNA: TGCAGCGTGCCCCACAAGACAGGGGACGCTGAAGCTTTCTTT. It encodes CSVPHKTGDAEAFF.

This clonotype was detected a few times. The genes are TRBV11-2 and TRBJ2-5, with 7 bases aligning to TRBD1. The V gene's germline CDR1 is SGHAT and CDR2 FQNNGV. The CDR3 runs to 14 residues. Trimming took 3 bases from V and 13 from J; bases not matched to a gene: 14. This CDR3 reads CASSLTSGTVSPYF. For the CDR3, the DNA is TGTGCCAGCAGCTTGACCTCCGGGACAGTTAGTCCGTACTTC.

The rearrangement uses TRBV27 and TRBJ2-1; TRBD2 matches at 10 bases. With V trimmed by 3 bases and J by 6 bases, 5 bases remained unmatched. Per the germline V gene, CDR1 is MNHEY and CDR2 is SMNVEV (reference sequence). This CDR3 contains 15 residues. This CDR3 is CASSFQLAGRNEQFF. The CDR3 nucleotides read TGTGCCAGCAGTTTCCAACTAGCGGGGCGCAATGAGCAGTTCTTC.

As to this clonotype: It is likely a read error, because the conserved phenylalanine at the end of the CDR3 is missing. J is TRBJ2-7 and V is TRBV10-2; D uncertain. V gave up 5 bases and J gave up 5 bases, with 7 bases separating them. CDR1 is WSHSY and CDR2 is SAAADI in the germline V gene. This CDR3 region has 11 residues. CDR3 sequence reads: CASSRLNEQYL. The CDR3 region has the DNA TGCGCCAGCAGTAGGCTCAACGAGCAGTACCTC.

The V and J genes are TRBV2 and TRBJ1-2; 7 bases match TRBD1. The germline gives CDR1 SNHLY, CDR2 FYNNEI. The length of the CDR3 is 14 residues. The trim removed 4 bases at V and 7 bases at J, leaving 9 bases unmatched. DNA for the CDR3: TGTGCCAGCAGTGCGGCCCGGGACAGTGGTGGCTACACCTTC. It specifies CASSAARDSGGYTF.

J is TRBJ1-3 and V is TRBV5-5; no clear D gene. The V end lost 8 bases, the J end lost 4 bases, and 16 bases lay between the germline ends. CDR1 is SGHKS and CDR2 is YYEKEE in the germline V gene (reference sequence). The CDR3 contains 14 residues. CDR3: CASGMEDSGNTIYF. The CDR3 DNA reads as TGTGCCAGTGGCATGGAGGATTCAGGAAACACCATATATTTT.

V and J are TRBV7-2 and TRBJ2-5, with TRBD1 as a possible D gene (6 bases). The CDR3 is 15 amino acids. Germline CDR1 reads SGHTA; CDR2 reads FQGNSA. V dropped 2 bases and J dropped 4 bases, with 14 bases sitting between them. The CDR3 region has the DNA TGTGCCAGCAGCTTATTTCATGGGGGCGCAGAGACCCAGTACTTC. Translation: CASSLFHGGAETQYF. Full variable domain (missing parts from reference TRBV7-2 and TRBJ2-5): GAGVSQSPSNKVTEKGKDVELRCDPISGHTALYWYRQSLGQGLEFLIYFQGNSAPDKSGLPSDRFSAERTGGSVSTLTIQRTQQEDSAVYLCASSLFHGGAETQYFGPGTRLLVL.

This chain links TRBV7-2 with TRBJ1-6, with D tentatively TRBD1 (6 bases). V was trimmed by 2 bases and J by 6 bases, leaving 11 bases between them. CDR3 length: 15 residues. Germline CDR1 is SGHTA and CDR2 is FQGNSA. The CDR3 region is CASSLMGHINSPLHF. In nucleotides, the CDR3 is TGTGCCAGCAGCTTAATGGGACATATTAATTCACCCCTCCACTTT.

This clonotype was recorded a few times. The rearrangement joins TRBV11-2 to TRBJ2-1, with TRBD2 identical over 10 bases. V was pared by 3 bases and J by 9 bases, with 14 bases of the junction left unmatched. This CDR3 comprises 17 residues. CDR1 SGHAT and CDR2 FQNNGV come from the germline V gene. CDR3 protein: CASSLRYSGGAVGEQFF. CDR3 sequence (DNA): TGTGCCAGCAGCTTGAGATACAGCGGGGGGGCCGTAGGTGAGCAGTTCTTC.

The chain has TRBV5-1 and TRBJ1-1, with no clear D. V was pared by 0 bases and J by 7 bases, with 10 bases between. CDR1 is SGHRS and CDR2 is YFSETQ in the germline V gene. The CDR3 has 13 residues. CDR3 region: CASSLEEYGEAFF. Written as DNA, the CDR3 is TGCGCCAGCAGCTTGGAGGAATACGGTGAAGCTTTCTTT.

This chain connects TRBV18 to TRBJ1-4, with D possibly TRBD1 on 6 matching bases. From germline, CDR1 is KGHSH and CDR2 LQKENI. This CDR3 has 15 amino acids. Trimming stripped 10 bases from V and 7 bases from J, with 22 bases between. CDR3 region: CANSTGRIRLEKLFF. In DNA form, the CDR3 reads TGTGCCAACTCCACAGGGAGGATCCGTCTTGAAAAACTGTTTTTT.

V and J are TRBV25-1 and TRBJ2-7; 7 bases line up with TRBD1. The trim removed 8 bases at V and 3 bases at J, leaving 7 bases unmatched. Germline V gives CDR1 MGHDK, CDR2 SYGVNS. CDR3 size: 13 residues. This CDR3 reads CASGTGTVYEQYF. For the CDR3, the DNA is TGTGCCAGCGGAACCGGGACAGTCTACGAGCAGTACTTC.

The V and J genes are TRBV29-1 and TRBJ1-3, with D unclear. From germline, CDR1 is SQVTM and CDR2 ANQGSEA. V was shortened by 6 bases and J by 3 bases, with 6 bases between the two germline ends. This CDR3 region has 11 residues. The CDR3 region has the DNA TGCAGCGTCCCATTTGGAAACACCATATATTTT. Amino acids: CSVPFGNTIYF.

The table lists this clonotype with a few counts. The chain combines TRBV5-1 with TRBJ2-1; no definite D call. V lost 0 bases, J lost 6 bases, and 7 bases lay in between. CDR1 SGHRS and CDR2 YFSETQ come from the germline V gene. This CDR3 comprises 13 residues. The CDR3 is CASSLEVINEQFF. The CDR3 DNA is TGCGCCAGCAGCTTGGAAGTCATCAATGAGCAGTTCTTC.

In its sample, this clonotype was seen a few times. V usage is TRBV28 and J usage is TRBJ1-5; D uncertain. The CDR3 is 15 residues long. V dropped 2 bases and J dropped 6 bases, with 14 bases sitting between them. Germline V lookup: CDR1 MDHEN, CDR2 SYDVKM. The CDR3 sequence is CASSLLQAPVQPQHF. The DNA of the CDR3 is TGTGCCAGCAGTTTACTCCAGGCTCCGGTTCAGCCCCAGCATTTT. The variable domain in full, with the rest retrieved from reference TRBV28 and TRBJ1-5, is DVKVTQSSRYLVKRTGEKVFLECVQDMDHENMFWYRQDPGLGLRLIYFSYDVKMKEKGDIPEGYSVSREKKERFSLILESASTNQTSMYLCASSLLQAPVQPQHFGDGTRLSIL.

This sequence joins TRBV7-8 and TRBJ2-3; 9 bases map to TRBD1. CDR1 and CDR2 (germline): SGHVS, FQNEAQ. V was clipped by 3 bases and J by 3 bases; unmatched bases: 13. This CDR3 has 18 residues. CDR3 sequence reads: CASSFNPQDRGRTDTQYF. CDR3 DNA: TGTGCCAGCAGCTTTAATCCCCAGGACAGGGGTCGAACAGATACGCAGTATTTT.

This chain uses TRBV19 with TRBJ1-2; no reliable D call. The CDR3 has 16 residues. Germline CDR1 and CDR2: LNHDA and SQIVND (reference sequence). V was pared by 3 bases and J by 2 bases, with 16 bases between. As DNA, the CDR3 is TGTGCCAGTAGTATGAGGGCAAGGCAGAACAACTATGGCTACACCTTC. This gives the protein CASSMRARQNNYGYTF. The full variable domain, completed using reference TRBV19 and TRBJ1-2, is DGGITQSPKYLFRKEGQNVTLSCEQNLNHDAMYWYRQDPGQGLRLIYYSQIVNDFQKGDIAEGYSVSREKKESFPLTVTSAQKNPTAFYLCASSMRARQNNYGYTFGSGTRLTVV.